This is a list of T cell receptor beta chains from one sample in a study of read filtering for tumor transcriptome and immune sequencing. MiXCR, run by TCRdb on the reads, gives a single entry per CDR3 protein. The sample contains about 47,000 distinct CDR3 sequences, about 12% of which appear only once. Sequencing was done on a sample of a population of CD138-negative cells sorted from bone marrow. The receptor source for this set is a donor aged 40 or over with multiple myeloma. Each CDR3 is given with its conserved first and last residue. The D gene is left open where the match is weak. Rows give clone size only sometimes, using once, few, many, or a class for an expanded clone.

>TRBV5-5|NA|TRBJ2-1|once
TGTGCCAGCAACTCGAGTGAGGTTGAGCAGTTCTTC
CASNSSEVEQFF
>TRBV24-1|NA|TRBJ2-2|few
TGTGCCACCAGTACGAACAGGGATACCGGGGAGCTGTTTTTT
CATSTNRDTGELFF
>TRBV28|TRBD1|TRBJ2-7|NA
TGTGCCAGCGCCTCCCCTGAAGGGGGCGCCTACGAGCAGTACTTC
CASASPEGGAYEQYF
>TRBV7-8|TRBD2|TRBJ2-3|many
TGTGCCAGCAGCTTAATCTGGGACAGAGGACTAGCGGGAGAGGCGGATACGCAGTATTTT
CASSLIWDRGLAGEADTQYF
>TRBV20-1|NA|TRBJ1-5|many
TGCAGTGCTAGAGGGGCGGGGAATCAGCCCCAGCATTTT
CSARGAGNQPQHF
>TRBV30|NA|TRBJ2-6|many
TGTGCCTGGAGTGTGCCTGGAGCTGGGGCCAACGTCCTGACTTTC
CAWSVPGAGANVLTF
>TRBV5-6|TRBD2|TRBJ2-2|many
TGTGCCAGCAGCCTTGTTCGTAGCGGGATCAACACCGGGGAGCTGTTTTTT
CASSLVRSGINTGELFF
>TRBV6-1|NA|TRBJ2-1|many
TGTGCCAGCAGTGGAATGTCGGGCTCTGGGTACAATGAGCAGTTCTTC
CASSGMSGSGYNEQFF
>TRBV24-1|TRBD1|TRBJ2-2|NA
TGTGCCACCAGTGATTCCGGGACAGGGACCGGGGAGCTGTTTTTT
CATSDSGTGTGELFF
>TRBV5-4|NA|TRBJ2-7|many
TGTGCCAGCAGCTTGGGGGGGCCGCGGACAACCTACGAGCAGTACTTC
CASSLGGPRTTYEQYF